The present T cell receptor (beta chain) was sequenced within a study of blood T cells in healthy people across ages. The CDR3 sequence is 15 residues long. V lost 5 bases and J lost 1, with 14 bases in between. The germline V gene has CDR1 MDHEN and CDR2 SYDVKM. Primed by a sample-barcoded 5' primer and a J-beta primer mix, a second PCR proceeded for 7 to 11 cycles. TCRdb processed the 5' RACE reads anew with MiXCR; each CDR3 protein has one entry. Of about 1.5 million distinct CDR3 sequences listed, around two fifths are singletons. V is TRBV28 and J is TRBJ2-5, with D possibly called TRBD1 or TRBD2 (5 bases each). The TCR was taken from a woman under 30 in good health. The sequenced material came from blood. The CDR3 here is CASSGLNGAQETQYF. The CDR3 nucleotides are TGTGCCAGCAGTGGACTTAACGGGGCCCAAGAGACCCAGTACTTC.